The clone carrying this T cell receptor beta chain was observed a handful of times. Its target is not known. This beta chain is a stray read from a library made for alpha chains; its abundance is not meaningful. Time point noted: sample taken at primary tumor resection. Donors were 72 untreated early-stage non-small cell lung cancer patients. These data are taken from a study of spatial heterogeneity in lung cancer. Study as a whole: Each time, sequencing found more beta-chain sequences than alpha-chain sequences. A module score for T cells, taken from matched bulk RNA-seq, correlated strongly with TCR transcript counts in tumor regions. The study, taken as a whole, reports: The number of expanded tumor alpha and beta chains correlated with mutation number.

Every TCR cDNA molecule carried a tag that served as a unique molecular identifier. TCRdb itself ran the 5' RACE reads through MiXCR, one entry per CDR3 protein. The sample records over 10,000 distinct CDR3 sequences, 5.1% being singletons. The germline V and J ends were trimmed by 5 bases and 5 bases, with 19 bases remaining between them. The CDR3 extends over 15 amino acids. Germline loops: CDR1 SGHTA, CDR2 FQGNSA. The gene calls are TRBV7-2 and TRBJ2-7, with TRBD2 as a possible D gene (7 bases). The sequence was collected from a male donor with early-stage non-small cell lung cancer. Material: lung tumor tissue, obtained at surgery. This chain's CDR3 is CASSRSWTGGHEQYF. The CDR3 nucleotides are TGTGCCAGCAGCCGATCCTGGACCGGGGGGCACGAGCAGTACTTC.